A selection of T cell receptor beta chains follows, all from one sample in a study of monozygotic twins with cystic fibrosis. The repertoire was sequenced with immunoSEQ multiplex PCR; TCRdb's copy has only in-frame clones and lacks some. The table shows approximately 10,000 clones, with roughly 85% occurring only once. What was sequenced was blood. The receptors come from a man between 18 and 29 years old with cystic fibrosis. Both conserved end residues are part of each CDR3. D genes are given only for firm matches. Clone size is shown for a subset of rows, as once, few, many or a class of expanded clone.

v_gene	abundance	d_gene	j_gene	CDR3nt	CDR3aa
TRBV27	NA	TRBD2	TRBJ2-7	TGTGCCACCTTAGGAAGAGCGGGAGTTAGCGAGCAGTACTTC	CATLGRAGVSEQYF
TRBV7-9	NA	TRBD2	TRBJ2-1	TGTGCCAGCAGCTTAACGGGAGGGCCTATGGGCAATGAGCAGTTCTTC	CASSLTGGPMGNEQFF
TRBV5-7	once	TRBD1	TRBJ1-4	TGTGCCAGCAGATCGGACAGGGGGTTTAGACGTTGTGAAAAACTGTTTTTT	CASRSDRGFRRCEKLFF
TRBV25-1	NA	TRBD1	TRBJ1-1	TGTGCCAGCAGTGGGCAGGGGGGCACTGAAGCTTTCTTT	CASSGQGGTEAFF
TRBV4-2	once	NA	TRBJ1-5	TGTGCCAGCAGCCAAGAGTCAGGGCGGGATCAGCCCCAGCATTTT	CASSQESGRDQPQHF
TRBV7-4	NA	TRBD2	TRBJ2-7	TGTGCCAGCAGCCTACGGCCTCTAGCGGGAGTTAGCTCCTACGAGCAGTACTTC	CASSLRPLAGVSSYEQYF
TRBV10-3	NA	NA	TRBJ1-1	TGTGCCATCAGTTCCTACGGTGGTATGAACACTGAAGCTTTCTTT	CAISSYGGMNTEAFF
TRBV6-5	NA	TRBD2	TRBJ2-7	TGTGCCAGCACCTGGACTAGCGGGAAATACGAGCAGTACTTC	CASTWTSGKYEQYF
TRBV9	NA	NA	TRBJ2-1	TGTGCCAGCAGCCCCAGGGGTGACAATAGGGGCGAGCAGTTCTTC	CASSPRGDNRGEQFF
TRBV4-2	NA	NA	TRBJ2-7	TGTGCCAGCAGCTCAGGGCCCCTCTCCTACGAGCAGTACTTC	CASSSGPLSYEQYF
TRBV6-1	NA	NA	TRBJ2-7	TGTGCCAGCAGTAGGGGGGGGCAGGGGTCCTACGAGCAGTACTTC	CASSRGGQGSYEQYF
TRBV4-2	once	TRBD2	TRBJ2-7	TGTGCCAGCAGCCAAGATCGGCCCATGGCTAGCGGGGGGCCCTACGAGCAGTACTTC	CASSQDRPMASGGPYEQYF
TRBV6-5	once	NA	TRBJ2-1	TGTGCCAGCAGTTACTTATCCTCCTACAATGAGCAGTTCTTC	CASSYLSSYNEQFF
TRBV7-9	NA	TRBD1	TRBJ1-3	TGTGCCAGCAGCCCCACCGCAGACAGGGAGGCTGGAAACACCATATATTTT	CASSPTADREAGNTIYF
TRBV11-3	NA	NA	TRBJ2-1	TGTGCCAGCAGCTTAGGAGGCCTGGGCCCCAATGAGCAGTTCTTC	CASSLGGLGPNEQFF
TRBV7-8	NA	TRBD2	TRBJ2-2	TGTGCCAGCAGCTGGACTAGCGGGGGGAACACCGGGGAGCTGTTTTTT	CASSWTSGGNTGELFF
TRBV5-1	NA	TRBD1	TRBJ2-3	TGCGCCAGCAGCTTGCAACCGGACAGGGGGCACGCAGATACGCAGTATTTT	CASSLQPDRGHADTQYF
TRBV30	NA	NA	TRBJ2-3	TGTGCCTGGGGCATGCAGGGCGGCCTCACAGATACGCAGTATTTT	CAWGMQGGLTDTQYF
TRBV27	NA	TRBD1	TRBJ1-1	TGTGCGAGCTCGGATAAACCAGGGGGGGTGAACACTGAAGCTTTCTTT	CASSDKPGGVNTEAFF
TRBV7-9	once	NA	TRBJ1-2	TGTGCCAGCAGCTTATCGAGGCCCTATGGCTACACCTTC	CASSLSRPYGYTF
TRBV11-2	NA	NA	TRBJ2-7	TGTGCCAGCAGCCAAACAGGGAGCTCCTACGAGCAGTACTTC	CASSQTGSSYEQYF
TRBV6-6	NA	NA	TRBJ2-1	TGTGCCAGCAGTTACGACGCCGTGGGGGGCTCGGTGTTCTTC	CASSYDAVGGSVFF
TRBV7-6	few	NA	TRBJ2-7	TGTGCCAGCAGCTCCCCAGCGGAGGAGGGGGAGCAGTACTTC	CASSSPAEEGEQYF
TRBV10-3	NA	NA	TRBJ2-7	TGTGCCATCAGTGAGTCGGGGGGGCGACGAACCTACGAGCAGTACTTC	CAISESGGRRTYEQYF
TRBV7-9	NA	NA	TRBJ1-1	TGTGCCAGCAACAGGGTAAGCCGGAACACTGAAGCTTTCTTT	CASNRVSRNTEAFF
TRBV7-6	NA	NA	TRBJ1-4	TGTGCCAGCAGCTTTGCCGGGGCAACTAATGAAAAACTGTTTTTT	CASSFAGATNEKLFF
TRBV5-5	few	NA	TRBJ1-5	TGTGCCAGCAGCTTGGTTTCAGATAGCAATCAGCCCCAGCATTTT	CASSLVSDSNQPQHF
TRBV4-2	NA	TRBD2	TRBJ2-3	TGTGCCAGCAGACCTATGGAGCGGGAGACAGATACGCAGTATTTT	CASRPMERETDTQYF
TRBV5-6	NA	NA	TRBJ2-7	TGTGCCAGCAGTTCGTCGATCCTCTACGAGCAGTACTTC	CASSSSILYEQYF
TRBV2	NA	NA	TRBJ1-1	TGTGCCAGCACCCTCACTGAAGCTTTCTTT	CASTLTEAFF
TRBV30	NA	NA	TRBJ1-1	TGTGCCTGGACCCGGGGCCGTCATGAAGCTTTCTTT	CAWTRGRHEAFF
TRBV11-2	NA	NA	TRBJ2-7	TGTGCCAGCAGCTTAAGCAGTTACTACGAGCAGTACTTC	CASSLSSYYEQYF
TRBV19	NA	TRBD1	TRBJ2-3	TGTGCCAGTAGTGTGGGACAGAGCACAGATACGCAGTATTTT	CASSVGQSTDTQYF
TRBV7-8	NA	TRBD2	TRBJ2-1	TGTGCCAGCAGCTTAGCCGGACTAGCGGCCTACAATGAGCAGTTCTTC	CASSLAGLAAYNEQFF
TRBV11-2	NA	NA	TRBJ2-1	TGTGCCAGCAGCTTAGGTAGCAGTGATTACAATGAGCAGTTCTTC	CASSLGSSDYNEQFF
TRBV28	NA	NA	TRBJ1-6	TGTGCCACTCAACCTCCGGGGGCCAATTCACCCCTCCACTTT	CATQPPGANSPLHF